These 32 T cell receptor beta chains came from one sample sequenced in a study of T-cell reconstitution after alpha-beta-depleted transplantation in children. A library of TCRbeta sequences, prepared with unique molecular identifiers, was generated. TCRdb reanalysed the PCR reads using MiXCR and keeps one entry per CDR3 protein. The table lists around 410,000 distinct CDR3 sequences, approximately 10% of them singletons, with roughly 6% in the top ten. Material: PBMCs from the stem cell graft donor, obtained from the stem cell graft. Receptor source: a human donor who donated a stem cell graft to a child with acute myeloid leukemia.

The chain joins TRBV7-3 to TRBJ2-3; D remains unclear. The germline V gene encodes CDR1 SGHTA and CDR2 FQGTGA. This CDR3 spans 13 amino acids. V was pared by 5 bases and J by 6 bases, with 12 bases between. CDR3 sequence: CASSTSGLDTQYF. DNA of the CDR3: TGTGCCAGCAGCACCTCGGGCTTGGATACGCAGTATTTT.

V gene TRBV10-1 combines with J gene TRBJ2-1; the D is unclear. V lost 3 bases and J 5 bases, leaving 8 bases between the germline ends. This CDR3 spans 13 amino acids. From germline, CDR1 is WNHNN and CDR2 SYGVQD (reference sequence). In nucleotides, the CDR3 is TGCGCCAGCAGTGATGAGGTTAACAATGAGCAGTTCTTC. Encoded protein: CASSDEVNNEQFF.

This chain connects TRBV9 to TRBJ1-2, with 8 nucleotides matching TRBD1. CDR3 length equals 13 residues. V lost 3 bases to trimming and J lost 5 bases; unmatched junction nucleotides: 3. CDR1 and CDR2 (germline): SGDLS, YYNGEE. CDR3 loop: CASSAQGAYGYTF. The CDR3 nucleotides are TGTGCCAGCAGCGCCCAGGGGGCGTATGGCTACACCTTC.

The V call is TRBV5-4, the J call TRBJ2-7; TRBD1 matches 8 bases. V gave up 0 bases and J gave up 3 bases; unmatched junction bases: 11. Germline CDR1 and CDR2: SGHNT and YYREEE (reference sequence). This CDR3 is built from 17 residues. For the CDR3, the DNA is TGTGCCAGCAGCTTGGTCCCAGGACAGGGAGTACACTACGAGCAGTACGTC. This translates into CASSLVPGQGVHYEQYV.

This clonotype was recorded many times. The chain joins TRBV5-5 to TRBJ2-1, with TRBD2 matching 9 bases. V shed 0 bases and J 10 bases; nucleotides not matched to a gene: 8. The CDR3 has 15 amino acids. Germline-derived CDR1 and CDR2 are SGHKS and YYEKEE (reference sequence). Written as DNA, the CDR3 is TGTGCCAGCAGCTTGGCCTCGGGACTAGCCGGGGAGCAGTTCTTC. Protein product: CASSLASGLAGEQFF.

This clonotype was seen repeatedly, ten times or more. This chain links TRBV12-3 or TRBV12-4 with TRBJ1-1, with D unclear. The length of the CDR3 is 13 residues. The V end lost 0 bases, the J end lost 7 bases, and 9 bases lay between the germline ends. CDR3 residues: CASSLAGRREAFF. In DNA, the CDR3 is TGTGCCAGCAGTTTAGCCGGACGCCGTGAAGCTTTCTTT.

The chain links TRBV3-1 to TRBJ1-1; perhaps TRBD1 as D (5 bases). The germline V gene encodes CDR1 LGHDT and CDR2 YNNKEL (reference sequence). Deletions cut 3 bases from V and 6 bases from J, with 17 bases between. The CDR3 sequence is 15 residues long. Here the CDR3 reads CASSHPDSHGAEAFF. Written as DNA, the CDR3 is TGTGCCAGCAGCCATCCCGACAGTCACGGGGCTGAAGCTTTCTTT.

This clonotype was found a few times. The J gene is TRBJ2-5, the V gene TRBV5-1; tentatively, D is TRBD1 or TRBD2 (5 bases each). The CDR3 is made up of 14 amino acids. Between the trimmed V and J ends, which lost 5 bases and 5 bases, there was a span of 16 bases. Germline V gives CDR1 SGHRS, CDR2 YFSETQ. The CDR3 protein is CASSSGTATETQYF. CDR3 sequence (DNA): TGCGCCAGCAGTTCGGGGACGGCCACGGAGACCCAGTACTTC.

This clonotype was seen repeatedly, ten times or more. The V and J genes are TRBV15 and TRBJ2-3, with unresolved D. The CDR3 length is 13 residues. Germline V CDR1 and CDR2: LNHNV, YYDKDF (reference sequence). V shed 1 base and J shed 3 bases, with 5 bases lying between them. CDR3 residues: CATSRGETDTQYF. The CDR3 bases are TGTGCCACCAGCAGAGGAGAGACAGATACGCAGTATTTT. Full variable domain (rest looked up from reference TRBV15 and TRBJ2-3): DAMVIQNPRYQVTQFGKPVTLSCSQTLNHNVMYWYQQKSSQAPKLLFHYYDKDFNNEADTPDNFQSRRPNTSFCFLDIRSPGLGDTAMYLCATSRGETDTQYFGPGTRLTVL.

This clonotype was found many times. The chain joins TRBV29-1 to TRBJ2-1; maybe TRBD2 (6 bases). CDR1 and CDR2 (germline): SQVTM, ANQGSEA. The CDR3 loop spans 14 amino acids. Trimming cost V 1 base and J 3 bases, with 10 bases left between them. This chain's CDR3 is CSVEARGSYNEQFF. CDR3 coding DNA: TGCAGCGTTGAAGCCCGGGGGAGCTACAATGAGCAGTTCTTC.

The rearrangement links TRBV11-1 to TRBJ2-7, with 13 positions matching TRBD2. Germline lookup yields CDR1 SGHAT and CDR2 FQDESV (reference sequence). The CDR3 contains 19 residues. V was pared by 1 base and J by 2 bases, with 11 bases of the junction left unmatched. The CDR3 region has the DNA TGTGCCAGCAGCTTAGTGGGGGGGACTAGCGGGACCCGGACCTACGAGCAGTACTTC. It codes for CASSLVGGTSGTRTYEQYF.

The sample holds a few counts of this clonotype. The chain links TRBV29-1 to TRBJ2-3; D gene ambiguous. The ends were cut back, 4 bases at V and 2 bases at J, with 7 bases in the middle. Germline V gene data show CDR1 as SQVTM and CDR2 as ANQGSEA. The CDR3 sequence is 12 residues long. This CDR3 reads CSVGQDTDTQYF. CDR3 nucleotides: TGCAGCGTTGGTCAGGACACAGATACGCAGTATTTT.

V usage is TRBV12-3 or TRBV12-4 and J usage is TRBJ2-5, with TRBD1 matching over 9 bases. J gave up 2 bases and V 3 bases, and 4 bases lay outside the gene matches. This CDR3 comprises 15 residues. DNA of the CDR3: TGTGCCAGCAGTTTCCGGACAGGGGAGCAAGAGACCCAGTACTTC. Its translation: CASSFRTGEQETQYF.

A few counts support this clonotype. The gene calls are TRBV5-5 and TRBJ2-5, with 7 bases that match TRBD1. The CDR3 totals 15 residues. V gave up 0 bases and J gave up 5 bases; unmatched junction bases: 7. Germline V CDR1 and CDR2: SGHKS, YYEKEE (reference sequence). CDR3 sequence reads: CASSLEGQREETQYF. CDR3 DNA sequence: TGTGCCAGCAGCTTGGAGGGACAGAGGGAGGAGACCCAGTACTTC.

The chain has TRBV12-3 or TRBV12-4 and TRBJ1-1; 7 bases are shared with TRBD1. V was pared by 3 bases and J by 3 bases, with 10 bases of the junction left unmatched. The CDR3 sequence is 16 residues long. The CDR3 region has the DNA TGTGCCAGCAGTTTCAATACAGGGGCCGGGGACACTGAAGCTTTCTTT. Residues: CASSFNTGAGDTEAFF.

The CDR3 DNA is TGCGCCAGCAGCTCAGGACTAGCGGGAGGAGGTGGAACAGATACGCAGTATTTT. Translating gives CASSSGLAGGGGTDTQYF. The chain uses TRBV5-1 and TRBJ2-3, with 14 bases lining up with TRBD2. CDR1 and CDR2 from the germline V gene are SGHRS and YFSETQ. J was trimmed by 3 bases and V by 3 bases; bases with no gene match: 9. The CDR3 totals 18 residues.

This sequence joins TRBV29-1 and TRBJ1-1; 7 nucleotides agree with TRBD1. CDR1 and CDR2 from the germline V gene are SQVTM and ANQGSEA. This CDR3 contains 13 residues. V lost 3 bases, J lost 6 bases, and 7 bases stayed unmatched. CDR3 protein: CSVELAGGAEAFF. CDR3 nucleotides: TGCAGCGTTGAGCTTGCAGGGGGAGCTGAAGCTTTCTTT.

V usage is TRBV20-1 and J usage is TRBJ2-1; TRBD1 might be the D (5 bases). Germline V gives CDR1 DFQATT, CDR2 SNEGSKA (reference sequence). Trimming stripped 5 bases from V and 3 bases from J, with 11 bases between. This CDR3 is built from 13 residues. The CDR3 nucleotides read TGCAGTGCTGTATTGGGGCACTACAATGAGCAGTTCTTC. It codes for CSAVLGHYNEQFF.

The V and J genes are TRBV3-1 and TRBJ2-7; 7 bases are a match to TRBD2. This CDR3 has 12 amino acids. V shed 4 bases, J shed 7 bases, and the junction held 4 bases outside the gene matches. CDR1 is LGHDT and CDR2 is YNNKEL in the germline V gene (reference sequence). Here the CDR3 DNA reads TGTGCCAGCAGCCCGTCCGGGAGGGAGCAGTACTTC. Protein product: CASSPSGREQYF.

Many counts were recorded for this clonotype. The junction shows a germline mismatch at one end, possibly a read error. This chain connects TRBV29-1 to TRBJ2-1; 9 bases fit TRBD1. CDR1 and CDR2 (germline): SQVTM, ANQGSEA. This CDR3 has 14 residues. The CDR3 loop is CSVEGTGRYNEQFF. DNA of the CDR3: TGCAGCGTGGAAGGGACAGGGCGCTACAATGAGCAGTTCTTC.

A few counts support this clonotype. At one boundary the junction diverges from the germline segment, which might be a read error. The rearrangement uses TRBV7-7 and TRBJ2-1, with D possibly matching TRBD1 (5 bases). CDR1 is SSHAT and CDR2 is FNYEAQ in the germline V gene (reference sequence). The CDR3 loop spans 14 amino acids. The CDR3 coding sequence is TGTGCTAGCAGCAGAGACAGAATGGGTAATGAGCAGTTCTTC. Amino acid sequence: CASSRDRMGNEQFF.

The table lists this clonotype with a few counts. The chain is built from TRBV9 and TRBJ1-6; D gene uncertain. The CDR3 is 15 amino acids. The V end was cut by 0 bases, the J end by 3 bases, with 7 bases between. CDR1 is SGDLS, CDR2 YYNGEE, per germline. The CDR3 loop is CASSVDAVYNSPLHF. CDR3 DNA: TGTGCCAGCAGCGTAGACGCTGTCTATAATTCACCCCTCCACTTT.

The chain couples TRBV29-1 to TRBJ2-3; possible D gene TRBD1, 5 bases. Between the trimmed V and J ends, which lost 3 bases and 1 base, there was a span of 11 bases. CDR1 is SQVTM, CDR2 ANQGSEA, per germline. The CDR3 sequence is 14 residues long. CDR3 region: CSVDVGPGTDTQYF. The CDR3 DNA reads TGCAGCGTTGATGTGGGGCCAGGCACAGATACGCAGTATTTT.

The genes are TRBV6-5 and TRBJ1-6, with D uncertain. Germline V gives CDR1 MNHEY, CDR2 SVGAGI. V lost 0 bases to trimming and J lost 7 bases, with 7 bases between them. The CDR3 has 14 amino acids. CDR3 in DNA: TGTGCCAGCAGTTACTCGGAGCGGAATTCACCCCTCCACTTT. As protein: CASSYSERNSPLHF.

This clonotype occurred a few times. As DNA, the CDR3 is TGTGCCTGGAGGGGGACAATTGAAGCTTTCTTT. It translates to CAWRGTIEAFF. This chain uses TRBV30 with TRBJ1-1, with a weak D call TRBD1 (6 bases). Trimming left V 3 bases short and J 7 bases short, with 9 bases between. There are 11 residues in the CDR3. The germline V gene has CDR1 GTSNPN and CDR2 SVGIG (reference sequence).

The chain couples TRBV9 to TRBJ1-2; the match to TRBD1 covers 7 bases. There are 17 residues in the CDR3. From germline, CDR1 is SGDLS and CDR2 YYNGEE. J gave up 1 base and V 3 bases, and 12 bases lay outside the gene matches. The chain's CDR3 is CASSGRETGTYNYGYTF. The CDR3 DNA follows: TGTGCCAGCAGCGGCAGAGAGACAGGGACCTATAACTATGGCTACACCTTC.

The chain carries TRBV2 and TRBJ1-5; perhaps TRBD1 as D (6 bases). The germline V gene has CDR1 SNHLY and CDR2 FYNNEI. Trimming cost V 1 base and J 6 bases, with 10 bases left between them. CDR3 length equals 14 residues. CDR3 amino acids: CASSEGGARQPQHF. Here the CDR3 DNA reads TGTGCCAGCAGTGAAGGGGGGGCGCGTCAGCCCCAGCATTTT.

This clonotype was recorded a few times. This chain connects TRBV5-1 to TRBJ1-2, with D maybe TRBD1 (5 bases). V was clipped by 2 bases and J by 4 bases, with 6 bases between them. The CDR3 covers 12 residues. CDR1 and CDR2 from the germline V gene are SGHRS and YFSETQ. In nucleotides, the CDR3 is TGCGCCAGCAGCTTCGACAGCTATGGCTACACCTTC. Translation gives CASSFDSYGYTF.

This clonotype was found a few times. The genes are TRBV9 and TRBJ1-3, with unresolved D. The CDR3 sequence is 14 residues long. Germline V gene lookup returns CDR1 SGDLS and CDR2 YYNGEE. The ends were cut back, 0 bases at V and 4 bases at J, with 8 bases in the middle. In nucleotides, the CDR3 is TGTGCCAGCAGCGTAGTAGGCGCCGGAAACACCATATATTTT. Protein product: CASSVVGAGNTIYF.

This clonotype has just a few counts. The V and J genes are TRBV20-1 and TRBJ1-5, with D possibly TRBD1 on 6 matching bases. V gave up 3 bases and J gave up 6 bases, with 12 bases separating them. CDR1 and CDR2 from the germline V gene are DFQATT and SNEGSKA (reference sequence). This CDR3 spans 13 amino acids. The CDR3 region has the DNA TGCAGTGCTAGTAGGGGGGTTGGTCAGCCCCAGCATTTT. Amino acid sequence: CSASRGVGQPQHF.

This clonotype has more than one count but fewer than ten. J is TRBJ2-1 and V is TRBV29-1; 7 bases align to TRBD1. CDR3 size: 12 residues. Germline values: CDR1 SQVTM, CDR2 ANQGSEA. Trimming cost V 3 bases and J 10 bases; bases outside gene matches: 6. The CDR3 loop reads CSVDLRGGEQFF. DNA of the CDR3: TGCAGCGTTGATCTTCGAGGGGGCGAGCAGTTCTTC.

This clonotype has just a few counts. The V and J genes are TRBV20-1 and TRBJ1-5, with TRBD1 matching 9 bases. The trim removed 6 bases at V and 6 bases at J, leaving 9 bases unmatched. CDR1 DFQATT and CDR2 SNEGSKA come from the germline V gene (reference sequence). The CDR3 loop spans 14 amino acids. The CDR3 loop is CSAKAGTGIQPQHF. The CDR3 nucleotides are TGCAGTGCCAAAGCCGGGACAGGGATTCAGCCCCAGCATTTT.